This T cell receptor beta chain was recovered during a study of Graves' ophthalmopathy and Graves' hyperthyroidism. Study findings and constraints: Ophthalmopathy progression predictions by the model showed nearly 75% specificity and 70.59% sensitivity.

Comment on this clonotype: Its antigen is still unknown.

The TCR beta CDR3 regions underwent amplification from RNA transcripts. Investigators did first-round RT-PCR with HTBI primers, then second-round multiplex PCR. Each CDR3 protein is one row after TCRdb ran MiXCR on the multiplex PCR reads. The sample has around 670,000 distinct CDR3 sequences, approximately 40% seen once. This CDR3 contains 15 residues. V was cut by 6 bases and J by 7 bases, with 22 bases left in between. The germline V gene encodes CDR1 MGHDK and CDR2 SYGVNS. Active ophthalmopathy (CAS at least 3, NOSPECS at least 4), lasting under 3 months. PBMCs originated in around 11 ml of fresh peripheral blood.

This receptor was identified in an adult man with Graves' ophthalmopathy. The chain joins TRBV25-1 to TRBJ2-7, with D tentatively TRBD1 (6 bases). The sample taken for sequencing was peripheral blood. CDR3 loop: CASRPDRSSYNEQYF. The CDR3 coding sequence is TGTGCCAGCAGGCCGGACAGAAGCTCCTACAATGAGCAGTACTTC.